The entry below gives a single T cell receptor beta chain sequence along with its context. The target of this receptor is not known. No base-level quality is on record; no much larger clone is a single base apart. The sample originates from a study of blood T cell repertoires in COVID-19 (TCRdb year 2020). Background on the whole study: Samples covering the acute and convalescent phases of COVID-19 were provided by collaborators in the United States, Italy and Spain. Samples came from the ongoing ImmuneRACE study (first 160 participants) plus 1,254 subjects from 6 global collaborators. The material from the prospective study consisted of cDNA or gDNA derived from T cells, B-cell-depleted T cells, or PBMCs. Where available, HLA class I and class II types were taken from metadata supplied by the sample provider and were not determined by assay-based typing. The dataset comprised deeply sampled blood TCRbeta repertoires from subjects exposed to, actively infected with, or recovered from COVID-19. The sample metadata nearly always contained a de-identified subject ID, COVID-19 status, age in years and sex. The repertoires were released in a freely available public database intended as a resource for research on the immune response to SARS-CoV-2. Broad study findings and their caveats: How much clinical and demographic metadata was included differed by source and by participant, and the metadata was provided uncurated.

TCRbeta CDR3 regions were amplified from genomic DNA by means of the immunoSEQ Assay, a bias-controlled multiplex PCR. Processing in the source paper ran as follows. The number of nucleated cells in each sample was estimated from the amplification of reference gene primers within the assay. To quantify the absolute abundance of each unique TCRbeta CDR3 rearrangement, sequence reads were collapsed and filtered. Productive Simpson clonality was computed per sample as the square root of Simpson's diversity index over productive rearrangements. In its TCRdb copy, this immuneACCESS table keeps in-frame sequences only and misses some clones. Where compared with another copy, unresolved V genes explain less than half of these, and the others have no known cause. V and J calls and clone size are as listed in that table; D and trimming were resolved from the DNA. The table for this sample lists 450,000 to 600,000 clones; around 90% of them were counted only once. Roughly 0.7% of the sample rests with the top ten.

Participants in the prospective study were aged roughly 18 to 100 years, lived in under 30 United States geographic areas, and enrolled through a virtual design. In the prospective study, participants were assigned to cohorts based on the clinical history participants reported in a screening survey and a study questionnaire. For ImmuneRACE Cohort 3, a participant was defined as recovered based on two consecutive negative NP/OP PCR tests, clearance by a healthcare professional, or resolution of symptoms. Each participant in the prospective study had whole blood, serum and a nasopharyngeal or oropharyngeal swab collected by mobile phlebotomists. Additional blood draws and questionnaires over an approximately two-month period could optionally be provided by prospective study participants. Blood samples from the prospective study were shipped frozen or at room temperature prior to DNA extraction. The trim is 8 bases for V and 8 bases for J, with a gap of 16 bases between the germline ends. From its cysteine to its phenylalanine, the CDR3 spans 13 amino acids. Only CDR3 DNA remains: 39 bases, in frame from the first base. Looking up the germline V gene yields CDR1 LGHNA and CDR2 YNFKEQ.

Here the chain combines TRBV4-2 and TRBJ1-5, with the D gene not clear enough to name. The specimen was PBMCs or T cells enriched from blood (not recorded which). This clonotype was obtained from a woman aged 18-29 years who had recovered from COVID-19. The bases are TGTGCCAGCGGGTCCGTAGGCGGCGAGCCCCAGCATTTT. The encoded protein is CASGSVGGEPQHF.